This is a list of T cell receptor beta chains from one sample in a study of patients and donors after allogeneic stem cell transplantation. Each CDR3 protein is one row after TCRdb ran MiXCR on the RT-PCR reads. The sample yields about 200,000 distinct CDR3 sequences, less than 50% seen once. Input material: blood, either unsorted or a sorted T cell fraction (not recorded which). Receptors originate from a human donor who was either an allogeneic HSCT recipient or a stem cell or donor lymphocyte infusion donor (not recorded which). It is not recorded whose cells these are; they may come from a transplant donor. CDR3s include the opening cysteine and the closing phenylalanine or tryptophan. D genes are given only for firm matches. Clone size is stated in some rows and not others, as once, few, many or a class when expanded.

v_call: TRBV7-2
clone_size: NA
d_call: TRBD2
j_call: TRBJ2-7
cdr3_aa: CASSFYETSGGYEQYF
cdr3_nt: TGTGCCAGCAGCTTTTACGAGACTAGCGGGGGCTACGAGCAGTACTTC

v_call: TRBV12-3/TRBV12-4
clone_size: few
d_call: NA
j_call: TRBJ1-5
cdr3_aa: CASRMGQGRGQPQHF
cdr3_nt: TGTGCCAGCAGAATGGGGCAGGGGAGGGGTCAGCCCCAGCATTTT

v_call: TRBV6-5
clone_size: NA
d_call: TRBD1
j_call: TRBJ1-2
cdr3_aa: CASSYSGTGSDGYTF
cdr3_nt: TGTGCCAGCAGTTACTCTGGGACAGGGAGTGATGGCTACACCTTC

v_call: TRBV3-1
clone_size: NA
d_call: NA
j_call: TRBJ1-4
cdr3_aa: CASSARNTGLREKLFF
cdr3_nt: TGTGCCAGCAGCGCTAGAAACACAGGGCTTCGGGAAAAACTGTTTTTT

v_call: TRBV14
clone_size: few
d_call: TRBD1
j_call: TRBJ1-5
cdr3_aa: CASSSLGTGPVYSNQPQHF
cdr3_nt: TGTGCCAGCAGCTCACTTGGGACAGGGCCCGTCTATAGCAATCAGCCCCAGCATTTT

v_call: TRBV4-2
clone_size: NA
d_call: TRBD1
j_call: TRBJ2-7
cdr3_aa: CASSQRTGGTYEQYF
cdr3_nt: TGTGCCAGCAGCCAGCGGACAGGGGGGACCTACGAGCAGTACTTC

v_call: TRBV12-3/TRBV12-4
clone_size: NA
d_call: TRBD1
j_call: TRBJ1-2
cdr3_aa: CASSRQGRFGYTF
cdr3_nt: TGTGCCAGCAGCCGACAGGGACGATTTGGCTACACCTTC

v_call: TRBV27
clone_size: NA
d_call: NA
j_call: TRBJ1-5
cdr3_aa: CASGLGGNQPQHF
cdr3_nt: TGTGCCAGCGGTCTGGGGGGCAATCAGCCCCAGCATTTT

v_call: TRBV5-1
clone_size: once
d_call: NA
j_call: TRBJ2-5
cdr3_aa: CASSGAWGEETQYF
cdr3_nt: TGCGCCAGCAGCGGGGCCTGGGGCGAAGAGACCCAGTACTTC

v_call: TRBV20-1
clone_size: few
d_call: NA
j_call: TRBJ1-5
cdr3_aa: CSARVAGLSNQPQHF
cdr3_nt: TGCAGTGCTAGAGTGGCTGGACTTAGCAATCAGCCCCAGCATTTT

v_call: TRBV27
clone_size: few
d_call: TRBD1
j_call: TRBJ2-3
cdr3_aa: CASSTGTGGFDTQYF
cdr3_nt: TGTGCCAGCAGCACCGGGACAGGGGGTTTCGATACGCAGTATTTT

v_call: TRBV15
clone_size: many
d_call: NA
j_call: TRBJ1-5
cdr3_aa: CATAEDVARQPQHF
cdr3_nt: TGTGCCACCGCCGAGGACGTGGCCAGACAGCCCCAGCATTTT

v_call: TRBV9
clone_size: NA
d_call: NA
j_call: TRBJ1-3
cdr3_aa: CASSVAAELPLSGNTIYF
cdr3_nt: TGTGCCAGCAGCGTAGCGGCAGAACTACCTCTCTCTGGAAACACCATATATTTT

v_call: TRBV29-1
clone_size: NA
d_call: NA
j_call: TRBJ1-2
cdr3_aa: CSVGVTHYGYTF
cdr3_nt: TGCAGCGTCGGTGTTACCCACTATGGCTACACCTTC

v_call: TRBV5-4
clone_size: few
d_call: NA
j_call: TRBJ2-5
cdr3_aa: CASSLGVRETQYF
cdr3_nt: TGTGCCAGCAGCTTGGGAGTTAGAGAGACCCAGTACTTC

v_call: TRBV6-6
clone_size: NA
d_call: TRBD1
j_call: TRBJ1-2
cdr3_aa: CASSPNSQGVVIDYGYTF
cdr3_nt: TGTGCCAGCAGTCCTAATTCACAGGGGGTGGTGATTGACTATGGCTACACCTTC

v_call: TRBV12-3/TRBV12-4
clone_size: NA
d_call: NA
j_call: TRBJ1-2
cdr3_aa: CASSFSGPANYGYTF
cdr3_nt: TGTGCCAGCAGTTTTTCCGGACCGGCGAACTATGGCTACACCTTC

v_call: TRBV4-1
clone_size: NA
d_call: NA
j_call: TRBJ1-1
cdr3_aa: CASSLPLSGKVTEAFF
cdr3_nt: TGCGCCAGCAGCCTGCCCCTCTCAGGAAAGGTCACTGAAGCTTTCTTT

v_call: TRBV12-3/TRBV12-4
clone_size: NA
d_call: NA
j_call: TRBJ1-1
cdr3_aa: CASSLDAQMNTEAFF
cdr3_nt: TGTGCCAGCAGTTTAGATGCTCAAATGAACACTGAAGCTTTCTTT

v_call: TRBV20-1
clone_size: few
d_call: NA
j_call: TRBJ1-5
cdr3_aa: CSVRGASNQPQHF
cdr3_nt: TGCAGTGTAAGAGGGGCGAGCAATCAGCCCCAGCATTTT

v_call: TRBV5-1
clone_size: few
d_call: NA
j_call: TRBJ1-2
cdr3_aa: CASSSTPGQIYYGYTF
cdr3_nt: TGCGCCAGCAGCTCTACCCCCGGACAGATCTACTATGGCTACACCTTC

v_call: TRBV15
clone_size: NA
d_call: TRBD2
j_call: TRBJ2-1
cdr3_aa: CATSRDLWTKNSGGLNEQFF
cdr3_nt: TGTGCCACCAGCAGAGATCTTTGGACAAAGAACAGCGGGGGACTCAATGAGCAGTTCTTC

v_call: TRBV7-8
clone_size: NA
d_call: NA
j_call: TRBJ2-3
cdr3_aa: CASSLGQGRTDTQYF
cdr3_nt: TGTGCCAGCAGCTTAGGCCAGGGGCGCACAGATACGCAGTATTTT

v_call: TRBV29-1
clone_size: NA
d_call: NA
j_call: TRBJ1-2
cdr3_aa: CSVGTRRALNGYTF
cdr3_nt: TGCAGCGTTGGGACTCGGAGGGCTCTGAATGGCTACACCTTC